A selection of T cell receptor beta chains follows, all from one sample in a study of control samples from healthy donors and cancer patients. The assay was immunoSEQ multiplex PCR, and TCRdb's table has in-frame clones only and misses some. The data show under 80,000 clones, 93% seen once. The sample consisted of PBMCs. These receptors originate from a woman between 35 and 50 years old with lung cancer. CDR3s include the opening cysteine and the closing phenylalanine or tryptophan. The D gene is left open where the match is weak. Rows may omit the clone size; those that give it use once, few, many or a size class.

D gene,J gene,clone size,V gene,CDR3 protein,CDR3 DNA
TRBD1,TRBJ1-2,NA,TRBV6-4,CASSDSTGGGYTF,TGTGCCAGCAGTGACTCGACAGGGGGTGGCTACACCTTC
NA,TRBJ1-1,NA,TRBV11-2,CASSFPTYEAFF,TGTGCCAGCAGCTTCCCAACTTATGAAGCTTTCTTT
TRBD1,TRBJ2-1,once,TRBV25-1,CASRGQGWDEQFF,TGTGCCAGCAGAGGACAGGGGTGGGATGAGCAGTTCTTC
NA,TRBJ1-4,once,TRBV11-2,CASRRPGTLKLFF,TGTGCCAGCAGAAGACCAGGGACGCTGAAACTGTTTTTT
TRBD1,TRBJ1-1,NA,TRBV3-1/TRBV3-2,CASSQATGGTEAFF,TGTGCCAGCAGCCAGGCGACAGGGGGCACTGAAGCTTTCTTT
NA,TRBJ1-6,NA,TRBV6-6,CASRAEGVSPLHF,TGTGCCAGCAGAGCGGAGGGCGTTTCACCCCTCCACTTT
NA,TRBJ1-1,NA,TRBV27,CASSLNRATEAFF,TGTGCCAGCAGTTTAAACAGGGCCACTGAAGCTTTCTTT
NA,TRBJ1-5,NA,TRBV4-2,CASSPPGLGQPQHF,TGTGCCAGCAGCCCCCCAGGGCTGGGTCAGCCCCAGCATTTT
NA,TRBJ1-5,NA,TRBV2,CASSDRGQPQHF,TGTGCCAGCAGTGACAGGGGTCAGCCCCAGCATTTT
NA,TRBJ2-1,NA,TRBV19,CASSPVGFSSYNEQFF,TGTGCCAGTAGTCCAGTGGGCTTCAGCTCCTACAATGAGCAGTTCTTC
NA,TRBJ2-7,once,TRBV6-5,CASSYSTGGNYEQYF,TGTGCCAGCAGTTACAGTACGGGGGGCAATTACGAGCAGTACTTC
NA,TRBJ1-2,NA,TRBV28,CASSLGGSGFGGYTF,TGTGCCAGCAGTTTAGGGGGGTCAGGGTTCGGCGGCTACACCTTC
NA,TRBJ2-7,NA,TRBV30,CAWSLTTEQYF,TGTGCCTGGAGCCTTACCACTGAGCAGTACTTC
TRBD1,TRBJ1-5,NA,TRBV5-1,CASSLDRDSNQPQHF,TGCGCCAGCAGCTTAGACAGGGATAGCAATCAGCCCCAGCATTTT
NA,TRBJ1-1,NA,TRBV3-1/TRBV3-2,CASSQYSGTEAFF,TGTGCCAGCAGCCAATATTCGGGGACTGAAGCTTTCTTT
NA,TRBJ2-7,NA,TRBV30,CAWSVQSRDEQYF,TGTGCCTGGAGTGTACAGTCCCGGGACGAGCAGTACTTC
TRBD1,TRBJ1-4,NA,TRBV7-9,CASGRQGYNEKLFF,TGTGCCAGCGGCAGACAGGGGTATAATGAAAAACTGTTTTTT
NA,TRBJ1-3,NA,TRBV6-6,CASSYSGGTGNTIYF,TGTGCCAGCAGTTACTCGGGGGGGACTGGAAACACCATATATTTT
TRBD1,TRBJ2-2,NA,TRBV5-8,CASSLTGTGVPGELFF,TGTGCCAGCAGCTTGACCGGGACAGGGGTGCCCGGGGAGCTGTTTTTT
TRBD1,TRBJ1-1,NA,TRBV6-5,CASRRDSLNTEAFF,TGTGCCAGCAGGAGGGACAGCTTGAACACTGAAGCTTTCTTT
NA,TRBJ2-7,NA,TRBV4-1,CASSLVRHSYEQYF,TGCGCCAGCAGCCTTGTAAGGCACTCCTACGAGCAGTACTTC
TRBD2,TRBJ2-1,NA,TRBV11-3,CASSPRRLAGGNEQFF,TGTGCCAGCAGCCCCAGGCGACTAGCGGGAGGGAATGAGCAGTTCTTC
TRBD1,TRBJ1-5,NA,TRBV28,CASSYWQGDQPQHF,TGTGCCAGCAGTTATTGGCAGGGGGACCAGCCCCAGCATTTT
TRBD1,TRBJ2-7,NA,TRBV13,CASSPSGTGLENSYEQYF,TGTGCCAGCAGCCCCTCCGGGACAGGGTTGGAAAACTCCTACGAGCAGTACTTC
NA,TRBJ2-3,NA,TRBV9,CASSVLVDTQYF,TGTGCCAGCAGCGTGTTGGTGGATACGCAGTATTTT
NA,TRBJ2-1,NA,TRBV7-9,CASSLALNNEQFF,TGTGCCAGCAGCTTAGCTCTAAACAATGAGCAGTTCTTC
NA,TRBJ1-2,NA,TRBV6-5,CASSNREYGYTF,TGTGCCAGCAGTAACCGCGAGTATGGCTACACCTTC
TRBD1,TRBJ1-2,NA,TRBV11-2,CASSFFGQVYGYTF,TGTGCCAGCAGCTTCTTCGGACAGGTCTATGGCTACACCTTC
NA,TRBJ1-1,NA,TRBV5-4,CASSLGGGLRDTEAFF,TGTGCCAGCAGCCTGGGTGGGGGTCTGAGGGACACTGAAGCTTTCTTT
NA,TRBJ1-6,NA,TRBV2,CASSEEGGNSPLHF,TGTGCCAGCAGTGAGGAGGGAGGTAATTCACCCCTCCACTTT
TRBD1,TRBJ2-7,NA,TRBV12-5,CASGLATGSDEQYF,TGTGCTAGTGGTTTGGCGACAGGGTCTGACGAGCAGTACTTC
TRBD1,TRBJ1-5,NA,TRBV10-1,CASSESGTGNQPQHF,TGCGCCAGCAGCGAAAGTGGGACAGGGAACCAGCCCCAGCATTTT
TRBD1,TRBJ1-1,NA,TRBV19,CASSISGQGRHRNTEAFF,TGTGCCAGTAGTATTTCCGGACAGGGGAGGCATCGCAACACTGAAGCTTTCTTT
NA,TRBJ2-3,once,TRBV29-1,CSVEDPRGRGSTDTQYF,TGCAGCGTTGAAGATCCACGGGGGCGCGGAAGCACAGATACGCAGTATTTT
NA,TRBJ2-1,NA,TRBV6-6,CASSYGRADYNEQFF,TGTGCCAGCAGTTACGGGCGGGCTGACTACAATGAGCAGTTCTTC
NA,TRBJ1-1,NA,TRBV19,CASSISGLLNTEAFF,TGTGCCAGTAGTATAAGTGGGCTATTGAACACTGAAGCTTTCTTT
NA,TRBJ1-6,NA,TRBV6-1,CASWGGESPLHF,TGTGCCAGCTGGGGGGGGGAATCACCCCTCCACTTT
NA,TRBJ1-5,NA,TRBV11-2,CASSLFGGSNQPQHF,TGTGCCAGCAGCTTATTCGGGGGTAGCAATCAGCCCCAGCATTTT
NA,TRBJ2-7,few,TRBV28,CASSLPGIPGDEQYF,TGTGCCAGCAGTTTACCCGGGATCCCTGGGGACGAGCAGTACTTC
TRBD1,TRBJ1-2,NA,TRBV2,CAIHRGLYGYTF,TGTGCCATCCACAGGGGGCTCTATGGCTACACCTTC
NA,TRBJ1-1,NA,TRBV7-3,CASSNGVSTEAFF,TGTGCCAGCAGCAACGGGGTTTCGACTGAAGCTTTCTTT